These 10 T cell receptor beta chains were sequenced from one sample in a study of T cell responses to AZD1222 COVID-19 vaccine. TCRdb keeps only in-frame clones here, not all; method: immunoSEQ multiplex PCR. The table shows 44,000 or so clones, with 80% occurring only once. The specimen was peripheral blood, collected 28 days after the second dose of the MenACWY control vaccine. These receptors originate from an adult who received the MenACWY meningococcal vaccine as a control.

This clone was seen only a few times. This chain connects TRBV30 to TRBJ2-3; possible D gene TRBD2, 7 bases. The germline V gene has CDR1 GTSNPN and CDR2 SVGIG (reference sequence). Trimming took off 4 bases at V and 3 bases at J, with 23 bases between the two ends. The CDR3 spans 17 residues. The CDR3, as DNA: TGTGCCTGGAAGGGGGGGCTGTGGAGCGGAGGTACAGATACGCAGTATTTT. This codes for CAWKGGLWSGGTDTQYF.

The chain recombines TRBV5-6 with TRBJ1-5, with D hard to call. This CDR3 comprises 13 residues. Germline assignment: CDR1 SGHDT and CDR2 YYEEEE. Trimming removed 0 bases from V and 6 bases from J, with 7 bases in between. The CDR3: CASSLGFGQPQHF. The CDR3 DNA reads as TGTGCCAGCAGCTTGGGATTCGGTCAGCCCCAGCATTTT.

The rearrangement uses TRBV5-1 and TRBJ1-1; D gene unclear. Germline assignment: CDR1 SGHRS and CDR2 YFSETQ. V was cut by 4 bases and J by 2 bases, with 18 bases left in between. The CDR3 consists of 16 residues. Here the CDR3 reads CASSTGAPRENTEAFF. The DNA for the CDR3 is TGCGCCAGCAGCACCGGAGCCCCGCGGGAAAACACTGAAGCTTTCTTT.

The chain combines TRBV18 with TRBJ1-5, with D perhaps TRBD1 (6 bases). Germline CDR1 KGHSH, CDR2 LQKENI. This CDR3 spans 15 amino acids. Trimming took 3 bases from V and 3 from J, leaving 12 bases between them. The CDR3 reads CASSPTGQINQPQHF. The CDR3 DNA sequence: TGTGCCAGCTCACCGACAGGACAGATCAATCAGCCCCAGCATTTT.

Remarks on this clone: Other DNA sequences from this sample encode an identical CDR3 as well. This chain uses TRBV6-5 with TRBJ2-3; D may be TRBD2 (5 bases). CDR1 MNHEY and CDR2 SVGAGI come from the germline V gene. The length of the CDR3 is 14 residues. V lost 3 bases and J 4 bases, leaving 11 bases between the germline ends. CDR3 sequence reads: CASSYRASSDTQYF. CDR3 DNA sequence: TGTGCCAGCAGTTATAGGGCTAGCTCAGATACGCAGTATTTT.

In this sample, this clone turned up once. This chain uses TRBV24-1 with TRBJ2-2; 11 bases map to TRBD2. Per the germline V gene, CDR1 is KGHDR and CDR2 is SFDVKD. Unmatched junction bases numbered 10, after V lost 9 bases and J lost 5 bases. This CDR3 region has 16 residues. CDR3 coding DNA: TGTGCCACCGGAAAACGCCTAGCGGGAGGAACCGGGGAGCTGTTTTTT. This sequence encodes CATGKRLAGGTGELFF.

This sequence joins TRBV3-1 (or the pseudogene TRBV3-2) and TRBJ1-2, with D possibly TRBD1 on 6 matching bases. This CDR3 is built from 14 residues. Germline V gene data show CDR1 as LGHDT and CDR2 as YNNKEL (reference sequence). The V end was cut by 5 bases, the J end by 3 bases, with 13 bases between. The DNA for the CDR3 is TGTGCCAGCAGCTTTCCAGGGGCGCACTATGGCTACACCTTC. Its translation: CASSFPGAHYGYTF.

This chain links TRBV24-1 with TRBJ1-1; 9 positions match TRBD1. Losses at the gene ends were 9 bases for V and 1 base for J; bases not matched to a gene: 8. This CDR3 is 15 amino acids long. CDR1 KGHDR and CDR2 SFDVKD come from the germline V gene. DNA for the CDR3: TGTGCCACCCGGACCTCGGGACAGGGGAACACTGAAGCTTTCTTT. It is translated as CATRTSGQGNTEAFF.

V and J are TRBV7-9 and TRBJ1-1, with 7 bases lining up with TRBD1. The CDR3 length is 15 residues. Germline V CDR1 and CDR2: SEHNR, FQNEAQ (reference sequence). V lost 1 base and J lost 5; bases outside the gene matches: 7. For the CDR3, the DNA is TGTGCCAGCAGCTTAGTGGGCCAGGGGGGAACTGAAGCTTTCTTT. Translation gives CASSLVGQGGTEAFF.

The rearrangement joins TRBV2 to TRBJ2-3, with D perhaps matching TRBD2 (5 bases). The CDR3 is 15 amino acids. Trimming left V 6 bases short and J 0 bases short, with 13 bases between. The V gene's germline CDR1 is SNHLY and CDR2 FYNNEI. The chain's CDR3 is CASRARRYSTDTQYF. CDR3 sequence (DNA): TGTGCCAGCAGGGCTAGGAGGTACAGCACAGATACGCAGTATTTT.